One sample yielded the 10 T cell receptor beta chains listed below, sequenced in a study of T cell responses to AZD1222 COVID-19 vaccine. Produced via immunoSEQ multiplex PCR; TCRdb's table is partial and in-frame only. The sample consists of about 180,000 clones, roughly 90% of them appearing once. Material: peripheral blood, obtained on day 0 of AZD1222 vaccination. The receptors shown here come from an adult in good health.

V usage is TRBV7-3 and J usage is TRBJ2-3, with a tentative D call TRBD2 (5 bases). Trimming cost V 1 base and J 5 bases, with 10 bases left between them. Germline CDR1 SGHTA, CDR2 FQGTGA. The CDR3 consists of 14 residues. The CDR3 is CASSLRGERDTQYF. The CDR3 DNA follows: TGTGCCAGCAGCTTAAGGGGAGAGCGAGATACGCAGTATTTT.

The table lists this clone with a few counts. The CDR3 loop is CASSYDTIYEQYF. The CDR3 nucleotides are TGTGCCAGCAGCTATGACACTATCTACGAGCAGTACTTC. V and J are TRBV11-2 and TRBJ2-7; D gene unclear. There are 13 residues in the CDR3. Per the germline V gene, CDR1 is SGHAT and CDR2 is FQNNGV. V shed 4 bases and J shed 3 bases, with 10 bases lying between them.

This CDR3 is CASSQAPGQGISHYGYTF. The CDR3 DNA reads as TGCGCCAGCAGCCAAGCCCCGGGACAGGGTATTTCGCACTATGGCTACACCTTC. J is TRBJ1-2 and V is TRBV4-1; 9 bases align to TRBD1. CDR1 and CDR2 from the germline V gene are MGHRA and YSYEKL. This CDR3 comprises 18 residues. The trim removed 1 base at V and 3 bases at J, leaving 12 bases unmatched.

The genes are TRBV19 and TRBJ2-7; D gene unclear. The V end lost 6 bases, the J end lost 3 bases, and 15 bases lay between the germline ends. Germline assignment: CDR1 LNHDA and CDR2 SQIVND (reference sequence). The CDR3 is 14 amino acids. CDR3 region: CASRGPGPIYEQYF. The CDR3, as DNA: TGTGCCAGTAGGGGCCCCGGACCGATCTACGAGCAGTACTTC.

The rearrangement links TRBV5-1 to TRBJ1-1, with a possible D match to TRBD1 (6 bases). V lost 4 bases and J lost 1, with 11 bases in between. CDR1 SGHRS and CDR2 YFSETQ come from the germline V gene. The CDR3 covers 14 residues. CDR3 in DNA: TGCGCCAGCAGCCCGGTGACAGGGAACACTGAAGCTTTCTTT. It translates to CASSPVTGNTEAFF.

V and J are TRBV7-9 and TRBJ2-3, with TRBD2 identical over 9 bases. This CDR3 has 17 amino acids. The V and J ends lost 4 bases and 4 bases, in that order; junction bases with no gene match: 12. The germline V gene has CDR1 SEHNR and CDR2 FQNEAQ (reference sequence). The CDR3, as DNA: TGTGCCAGCAGCTCCAAGACTAGCGGCCATAGGGCAGATACGCAGTATTTT. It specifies CASSSKTSGHRADTQYF. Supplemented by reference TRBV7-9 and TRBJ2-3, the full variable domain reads DTGVSQNPRHKITKRGQNVTFRCDPISEHNRLYWYRQTLGQGPEFLTYFQNEAQLEKSRLLSDRFSAERPKGSFSTLEIQRTEQGDSAMYLCASSSKTSGHRADTQYFGPGTRLTVL.

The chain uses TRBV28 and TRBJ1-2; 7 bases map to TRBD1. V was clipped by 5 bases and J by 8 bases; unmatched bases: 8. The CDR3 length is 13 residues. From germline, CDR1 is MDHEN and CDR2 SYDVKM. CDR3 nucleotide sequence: TGTGCCAGCAGTCCACAGGGGAAAGGGGGCTACACCTTC. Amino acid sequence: CASSPQGKGGYTF.

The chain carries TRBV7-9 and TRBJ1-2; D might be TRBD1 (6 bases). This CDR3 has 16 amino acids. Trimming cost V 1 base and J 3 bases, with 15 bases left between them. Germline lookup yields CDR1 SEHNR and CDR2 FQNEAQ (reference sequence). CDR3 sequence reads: CASSLESGEGYYGYTF. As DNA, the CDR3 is TGTGCCAGCAGCTTAGAGTCAGGGGAGGGTTACTATGGCTACACCTTC.

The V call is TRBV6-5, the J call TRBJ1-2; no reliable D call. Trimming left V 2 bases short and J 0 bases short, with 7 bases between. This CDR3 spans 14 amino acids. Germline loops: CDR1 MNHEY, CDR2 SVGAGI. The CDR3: CASSYRDTNYGYTF. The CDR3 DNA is TGTGCCAGCAGTTACAGGGATACTAACTATGGCTACACCTTC.

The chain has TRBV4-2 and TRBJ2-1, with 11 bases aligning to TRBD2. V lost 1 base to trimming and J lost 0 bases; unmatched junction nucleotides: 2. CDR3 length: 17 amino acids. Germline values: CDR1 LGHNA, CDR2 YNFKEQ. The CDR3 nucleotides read TGTGCCAGCAGCCAAGCGGGACTAGCGGCCTCCTACAATGAGCAGTTCTTC. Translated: CASSQAGLAASYNEQFF.